A single sample gave rise to the 26 T cell receptor beta chains below, sequenced in a study of T cell changes during pregnancy in multiple sclerosis. Repertoires were generated with immunoSEQ multiplex PCR, while TCRdb's copy carries only in-frame clones and drops some. The sample records around 56,000 clones, approximately 90% being singletons. The specimen was CD4+ T cells from peripheral blood mononuclear cells, collected in the first trimester of pregnancy. The receptors derive from a female donor with multiple sclerosis, enrolled in a pregnancy study.

The chain employs TRBV14 and TRBJ2-1; no definite D call. The CDR3 has 15 amino acids. V lost 3 bases, J lost 9 bases, and 18 bases lay in between. The germline CDR1 and CDR2 sequences are SGHDN and FVKESK. The chain's CDR3 is CASSQGSSWVGEQFF. The CDR3 DNA reads as TGTGCCAGCAGCCAGGGCTCGTCGTGGGTCGGTGAGCAGTTCTTC.

This chain connects TRBV6-1 to TRBJ2-7; 8 bases match TRBD2. The CDR3 is made up of 13 amino acids. The germline V gene has CDR1 MNHNS and CDR2 SASEGT. The ends lost 7 bases at V and 4 bases at J; junction bases unmatched: 6. The CDR3 region has the DNA TGTGCCAGCATTTCGGGGGGGCGGTACGAGCAGTACTTC. Translated, it gives CASISGGRYEQYF.

Here the CDR3 reads CASSNPSGIYTNEKLFF. The CDR3 DNA sequence: TGTGCCAGCAGCAACCCTAGCGGAATTTACACTAATGAAAAACTGTTTTTT. This rearrangement joins TRBV7-2 to TRBJ1-4; D ambiguous. V lost 5 bases and J 2 bases, leaving 18 bases between the germline ends. Germline-derived CDR1 and CDR2 are SGHTA and FQGNSA. The CDR3 has 17 residues.

The chain combines TRBV7-9 with TRBJ2-1; 9 positions match TRBD1. Unmatched junction bases numbered 20, after V lost 5 bases and J lost 6 bases. This CDR3 is 19 amino acids long. Germline V CDR1 and CDR2: SEHNR, FQNEAQ (reference sequence). The CDR3 region is CASSPTRRGPGQGINEQFF. The CDR3 DNA follows: TGTGCCAGCAGCCCTACGCGTAGGGGACCGGGACAGGGTATCAATGAGCAGTTCTTC.

The gene calls are TRBV5-6 and TRBJ1-1; TRBD1 matches 8 bases. Trimming cost V 6 bases and J 7 bases; bases outside gene matches: 11. Germline values: CDR1 SGHDT, CDR2 YYEEEE. The CDR3 loop spans 14 amino acids. The DNA for the CDR3 is TGTGCCAGCACGCTAACAGGGGGGGTGGGTGAAGCTTTCTTT. The encoded protein is CASTLTGGVGEAFF.

The chain carries TRBV7-3 and TRBJ1-1; D might be TRBD1 (6 bases). The CDR3 spans 16 residues. From germline, CDR1 is SGHTA and CDR2 FQGTGA. Trimming pared 0 bases from V and 3 bases from J, leaving 14 bases between. The CDR3 here is CASSLTGQHLHTEAFF. CDR3 coding DNA: TGTGCCAGCAGCTTAACCGGACAGCATCTACACACTGAAGCTTTCTTT.

The rearrangement links TRBV18 to TRBJ2-2; D remains unclear. This CDR3 contains 16 residues. V gave up 0 bases and J gave up 3 bases, with 11 bases separating them. Germline-derived CDR1 and CDR2 are KGHSH and LQKENI. The CDR3 spells CASSPPSSLDTGELFF. The CDR3 DNA sequence: TGTGCCAGCTCACCACCTAGCAGCTTAGACACCGGGGAGCTGTTTTTT.

This clone was counted a single time. The rearrangement links TRBV7-9 to TRBJ2-3; 10 bases match TRBD2. CDR1 is SEHNR, CDR2 FQNEAQ, per germline (reference sequence). CDR3 size: 16 residues. Trimming cost V 1 base and J 6 bases; bases outside gene matches: 7. The DNA for the CDR3 is TGTGCCAGCAGCTTAGAGAGCGGGGGGGCTTGGGATACGCAGTATTTT. The encoded protein is CASSLESGGAWDTQYF.

The chain couples TRBV5-1 to TRBJ2-3; the D gene is possibly TRBD1 (5 bases). Between the trimmed V and J ends, which lost 2 bases and 4 bases, there was a span of 11 bases. CDR3 length equals 14 residues. Germline-derived CDR1 and CDR2 are SGHRS and YFSETQ. For the CDR3, the DNA is TGCGCCAGCAGCTTCCAGGGCGTCCCAGATACGCAGTATTTT. It yields the protein CASSFQGVPDTQYF.

This rearrangement joins TRBV4-3 to TRBJ1-2; the match to TRBD1 covers 9 bases. Unmatched junction bases numbered 5, after V lost 3 bases and J lost 3 bases. This CDR3 spans 15 amino acids. The germline V gene encodes CDR1 LGHNA and CDR2 YSLEER. Here the CDR3 DNA reads TGCGCCAGCAGCCAGGGACAGGGCGCTTACTATGGCTACACCTTC. Encoded protein: CASSQGQGAYYGYTF.

This chain links TRBV6-4 with TRBJ2-1; 10 bases fit TRBD2. This CDR3 is 14 amino acids long. Germline V gives CDR1 MRHNA, CDR2 SNTAGT. V lost 3 bases, J lost 5 bases, and 1 base stayed unmatched. CDR3: CASSESGGDNEQFF. Written as DNA, the CDR3 is TGTGCCAGCAGTGAGAGCGGGGGGGACAATGAGCAGTTCTTC.

V is TRBV2 and J is TRBJ1-6; no definite D call. The CDR3 contains 11 residues. From germline, CDR1 is SNHLY and CDR2 FYNNEI. V was clipped by 2 bases and J by 15 bases, with 8 bases between them. The CDR3 region is CASSESVNLHF. In DNA, the CDR3 is TGTGCCAGCAGTGAAAGCGTGAACCTCCACTTT.

This chain connects TRBV7-8 to TRBJ1-3, with 7 bases fitting TRBD1. Germline V gene lookup returns CDR1 SGHVS and CDR2 FQNEAQ. The CDR3 contains 15 residues. V dropped 8 bases and J dropped 1; count of bases not matched to a gene: 8. CDR3 protein: CASGGAGGSGNTIYF. CDR3 nucleotides: TGTGCCAGCGGCGGAGCAGGGGGATCTGGAAACACCATATATTTT.

This CDR3 is CASSLHANTGELFF. The CDR3 DNA follows: TGTGCCAGCAGCCTACACGCGAACACCGGGGAGCTGTTTTTT. This sequence joins TRBV14 and TRBJ2-2; D call uncertain. Trimming removed 4 bases from V and 0 bases from J, with 6 bases in between. Germline V CDR1 and CDR2: SGHDN, FVKESK. This CDR3 is built from 14 residues.

This clone has just a few counts. The chain's CDR3 is CASNVMGGDTEAFF. Written as DNA, the CDR3 is TGTGCCAGTAACGTGATGGGGGGAGACACTGAAGCTTTCTTT. V usage is TRBV19 and J usage is TRBJ1-1; weak D call: TRBD1 (5 bases). The germline V gene has CDR1 LNHDA and CDR2 SQIVND (reference sequence). The length of the CDR3 is 14 residues. V lost 7 bases, J lost 3 bases, and 15 bases lay in between.

The rearrangement joins TRBV9 to TRBJ1-4, with 7 bases aligning to TRBD1. The CDR3 runs 16 residues. J gave up 7 bases and V 3 bases, and 12 bases lay outside the gene matches. Germline CDR1 reads SGDLS; CDR2 reads YYNGEE. CDR3 region: CASSAGTGQSSEKLFF. In DNA form, the CDR3 reads TGTGCCAGCAGCGCAGGAACGGGACAGTCGAGTGAAAAACTGTTTTTT.

The chain joins TRBV4-2 to TRBJ2-5; TRBD1 might be the D (5 bases). The CDR3 loop spans 15 amino acids. V lost 0 bases, J lost 4 bases, and 12 bases lay in between. Germline V gene data show CDR1 as LGHNA and CDR2 as YNFKEQ. CDR3 in DNA: TGTGCCAGCAGCCAAGACAGGGATAATGTAGAGACCCAGTACTTC. Its translation is CASSQDRDNVETQYF.

The rearrangement uses TRBV11-2 and TRBJ1-1; no reliable D call. Germline V lookup: CDR1 SGHAT, CDR2 FQNNGV. This CDR3 has 14 residues. With 4 bases removed from V and 1 base from J, the gap between germline ends came to 10 bases. The CDR3 sequence: CASSSRGWNTEAFF. Written as DNA, the CDR3 is TGTGCCAGCAGCTCGAGAGGATGGAACACTGAAGCTTTCTTT.

The chain is built from TRBV21-1 and TRBJ1-5. TRBV21-1 is recorded as a pseudogene. The CDR3 loop spans 17 amino acids. The CDR3 here is CASNPRGTHRQEQPQHF. CDR3 nucleotide sequence: TGTGCCAGCAACCCGCGGGGGACGCACCGTCAGGAGCAGCCCCAGCATTTT.

V is TRBV19 and J is TRBJ1-1; D is possibly TRBD1 (5 bases). Between the trimmed V and J ends, which lost 11 bases and 8 bases, there was a span of 21 bases. From germline, CDR1 is LNHDA and CDR2 SQIVND (reference sequence). This CDR3 comprises 13 residues. The CDR3 sequence is CALYMGGSEEAFF. CDR3 DNA: TGTGCCTTGTATATGGGGGGGAGTGAAGAAGCTTTCTTT. The full variable domain, in which reference TRBV19 and TRBJ1-1 provide the parts outside the CDR3, is DGGITQSPKYLFRKEGQNVTLSCEQNLNHDAMYWYRQDPGQGLRLIYYSQIVNDFQKGDIAEGYSVSREKKESFPLTVTSAQKNPTAFYLCALYMGGSEEAFFGQGTRLTVV.

This chain connects TRBV12-5 to TRBJ2-3; TRBD2 matches at 10 bases. CDR1 is LGHNT, CDR2 FRNRAP, per germline. The CDR3 is made up of 17 amino acids. The V gene end was trimmed by 5 bases and the J gene end by 1 base; junction bases not matched to a gene: 9. CDR3 coding DNA: TGTGCTAGTGGTCAAACTAGCGGGGCCTATCGCACAGATACGCAGTATTTT. Its protein is CASGQTSGAYRTDTQYF.

V is TRBV18 and J is TRBJ1-1; TRBD1 aligns across 9 bases. Germline V lookup: CDR1 KGHSH, CDR2 LQKENI. CDR3 length: 15 residues. Trimming took 8 bases from V and 1 from J; bases not matched to a gene: 8. CDR3 coding DNA: TGTGCCAGCACCTCTCGGACAGGGGAGAACACTGAAGCTTTCTTT. Its protein is CASTSRTGENTEAFF.

The chain is built from TRBV7-2 and TRBJ2-3; D might be TRBD1 (6 bases). The V end lost 8 bases, the J end lost 4 bases, and 19 bases lay between the germline ends. The germline gives CDR1 SGHTA, CDR2 FQGNSA. This CDR3 region has 15 residues. The CDR3 DNA reads TGTGCCAGCCAGCAGCTGGGGGCCGGGGCAGATACGCAGTATTTT. Translated, it gives CASQQLGAGADTQYF.

J is TRBJ2-1 and V is TRBV30; D might be TRBD1 (5 bases). The germline V gene has CDR1 GTSNPN and CDR2 SVGIG (reference sequence). Trimming removed 3 bases at V and 12 bases at J, with 18 bases between. The length of the CDR3 is 13 residues. This CDR3 is CAWSPGTQGGQFF. Here the CDR3 DNA reads TGTGCCTGGAGCCCTGGCACGCAGGGCGGGCAGTTCTTC.

This clone came up once. The genes are TRBV5-6 and TRBJ1-4; the D is unclear. Germline V gives CDR1 SGHDT, CDR2 YYEEEE. V shed 0 bases and J shed 5 bases, with 5 bases lying between them. The CDR3 is 13 residues long. CDR3 DNA sequence: TGTGCCAGCAGCTTGGGCAGGAATGAAAAACTGTTTTTT. Encoded protein: CASSLGRNEKLFF.

This clone is categorized as medium-sized. CDR3 coding DNA: TGTGCCACCACCGACAGGACGGGGGGCTACACCTTC. Residues: CATTDRTGGYTF. The chain uses TRBV19 and TRBJ1-2; D is possibly TRBD1 (6 bases). In germline, CDR1 is LNHDA, CDR2 SQIVND (reference sequence). Trimming left V 10 bases short and J 8 bases short, with 17 bases between. The CDR3 sequence is 12 residues long.